Below, 11 T cell receptor beta chains from the same sample are listed, as sequenced in a study of regulatory T cells in long-lasting Graves disease. The time point: persistent/refractory GD, antithyroid drugs over 5 years with positive TRAb. The TCR library was made from RNA extracted from PBMCs. Sequencing libraries for TCR beta were prepared with iRepertoire HTBI primers and Arm-PCR of CDR3 regions. One entry per CDR3 protein, called by TCRdb with MiXCR from the multiplex PCR reads. In the table there are a few hundred thousand distinct CDR3 sequences, more than 20% of which are singletons. The sample in question was peripheral blood mononuclear cells (PBMCs), obtained when the disease was refractory, from a patient treated with antithyroid drugs. Source of these receptors: a woman between 40 and 55 years old with Graves disease.

This chain uses TRBV20-1 with TRBJ2-7, with D perhaps matching TRBD2 (5 bases). The ends were cut back, 7 bases at V and 5 bases at J, with 12 bases in the middle. The CDR3 is made up of 11 amino acids. Germline V lookup: CDR1 DFQATT, CDR2 SNEGSKA (reference sequence). This CDR3 is CSGGSRDEQYF. CDR3 nucleotides: TGCAGTGGAGGGTCTCGAGACGAGCAGTACTTC.

This clonotype was seen repeatedly, ten times or more. The gene calls are TRBV3-1 and TRBJ2-7, with D possibly matching TRBD1 (6 bases). CDR1 LGHDT and CDR2 YNNKEL come from the germline V gene (reference sequence). The V and J ends lost 4 bases and 5 bases respectively, with 18 bases between them. This CDR3 has 15 amino acids. The CDR3 DNA reads as TGTGCCAGCAGCCCCACACTGGGGGCGGAAAACGAGCAGTACTTC. This gives the protein CASSPTLGAENEQYF.

This clonotype came up a few times. An end of the junction does not agree with germline; a read error may underlie this. The gene calls are TRBV24-1 and TRBJ1-5; D not certain. Per germline, CDR1 KGHDR and CDR2 SFDVKD. The length of the CDR3 is 13 residues. The CDR3 coding sequence is TGTGCCACCAGTGGTTTGGGAGGTCAGCCCCAGCATTTT. It yields the protein CATSGLGGQPQHF.

DNA of the CDR3: TGTGCCAGCAGCCCAACTCATACGGATACGCAGTATTTT. Its protein product is CASSPTHTDTQYF. The rearrangement joins TRBV7-3 to TRBJ2-3; D not certain. CDR1 is SGHTA and CDR2 is FQGTGA in the germline V gene. V was clipped by 5 bases and J by 6 bases, with 12 bases between them. This CDR3 has 13 amino acids.

This chain uses TRBV6-1 with TRBJ2-2; 7 positions agree with TRBD1. V gave up 6 bases and J gave up 3 bases; unmatched junction bases: 10. Germline CDR1 MNHNS, CDR2 SASEGT. The CDR3 has 16 amino acids. In DNA form, the CDR3 reads TGTGCCAGCAGAGGCGCAGGGGGTGTCGACACCGGGGAGCTGTTTTTT. This codes for CASRGAGGVDTGELFF.

This clonotype came up many times. The chain couples TRBV11-2 to TRBJ2-7; D is uncertain. The CDR3 has 15 residues. Trimming took off 3 bases at V and 4 bases at J, with 16 bases between the two ends. Germline loops: CDR1 SGHAT, CDR2 FQNNGV. CDR3 bases: TGTGCCAGCAGCTTCGTTGCGGCACACTATTACGAGCAGTACTTC. Protein sequence: CASSFVAAHYYEQYF.

The sample holds many counts of this clonotype. The J gene is TRBJ2-7, the V gene TRBV28; no clear D. The CDR3 totals 13 residues. CDR1 is MDHEN, CDR2 SYDVKM, per germline. V shed 7 bases and J shed 4 bases, with 14 bases lying between them. The CDR3 protein is CASKGLIKYEQYF. As DNA, the CDR3 is TGTGCCAGCAAAGGCCTCATAAAGTACGAGCAGTACTTC.

The chain recombines TRBV5-1 with TRBJ2-7; TRBD1 is a possible D gene (6 bases). The CDR3 extends over 13 amino acids. In germline, CDR1 is SGHRS, CDR2 YFSETQ. The ends were cut back, 4 bases at V and 9 bases at J, with 17 bases in the middle. In DNA form, the CDR3 reads TGCGCCAGCAGCACAGGGACCGCTTTGGGGCAGTACTTC. Translated, it gives CASSTGTALGQYF. The full variable domain, in which reference TRBV5-1 and TRBJ2-7 provide the parts outside the CDR3, is KAGVTQTPRYLIKTRGQQVTLSCSPISGHRSVSWYQQTPGQGLQFLFEYFSETQRNKGNFPGRFSGRQFSNSRSEMNVSTLELGDSALYLCASSTGTALGQYFGPGTRLTVT.

Turning to this clonotype: Germline and junction disagree at one end, which may indicate a read error. The genes are TRBV11-2 and TRBJ2-4; 7 bases map to TRBD2. The CDR3 extends over 13 amino acids. Germline V lookup: CDR1 SGHAT, CDR2 FQNNGV. This chain's CDR3 is CASSQESGRGMFF. The CDR3 DNA is TGTGCCAGCAGCCAGGAATCGGGGAGGGGAATGTTCTTC.

The CDR3 coding sequence is TGTGCCAGCAGCTTAGTCGACAGGGTTGACGACGAGCAGTACTTC. Amino acids: CASSLVDRVDDEQYF. The V and J genes are TRBV7-2 and TRBJ2-7; 7 bases match TRBD1. J was trimmed by 5 bases and V by 1 base; bases with no gene match: 8. The CDR3 is 15 residues long. CDR1 and CDR2 (germline): SGHTA, FQGNSA. Combining the CDR3 with reference TRBV7-2 and TRBJ2-7 gives the whole variable domain GAGVSQSPSNKVTEKGKDVELRCDPISGHTALYWYRQSLGQGLEFLIYFQGNSAPDKSGLPSDRFSAERTGGSVSTLTIQRTQQEDSAVYLCASSLVDRVDDEQYFGPGTRLTVT.

This clonotype appeared a few times. The chain uses TRBV20-1 and TRBJ2-3, with D hard to call. Trimming removed 3 bases from V and 2 bases from J, with 12 bases in between. This CDR3 region has 14 residues. CDR1 and CDR2 from the germline V gene are DFQATT and SNEGSKA (reference sequence). The CDR3 region is CSASPYYPTDTQYF. The CDR3 nucleotides read TGCAGTGCTAGTCCCTATTATCCCACAGATACGCAGTATTTT.